This passage covers 32 T cell receptor beta chains from one sample sequenced in a study of shared clonotypes between healthy human individuals. Assay: immunoSEQ multiplex PCR; the TCRdb copy retains only in-frame clones and omits some. The table has approximately 980,000 clones, approximately 76% seen once. Sequencing was performed on memory CD4+ T cells sorted from blood. The sample's subset: CD45RA-negative fraction. Every receptor here comes from a man aged 18 to 30 in good health.

This rearrangement joins TRBV5-6 to TRBJ1-6; D unclear. Trimming stripped 4 bases from V and 7 bases from J, with 15 bases between. CDR3 size: 15 residues. The germline V gene has CDR1 SGHDT and CDR2 YYEEEE. In DNA form, the CDR3 reads TGTGCCAGCAGCCCCCTAGTATCGGCAAATTCACCCCTCCACTTT. This translates into CASSPLVSANSPLHF.

The chain employs TRBV30 and TRBJ1-4; D not certain. This CDR3 comprises 13 residues. The germline V gene encodes CDR1 GTSNPN and CDR2 SVGIG (reference sequence). V was cut by 3 bases and J by 10 bases, with 15 bases left in between. CDR3 DNA sequence: TGTGCCTGGAGAGCTCCCGGACCGGGAAAACTGTTTTTT. Its translation: CAWRAPGPGKLFF.

The rearrangement joins TRBV5-5 to TRBJ2-2; D is uncertain. The CDR3 extends over 13 amino acids. Germline V gene sequence: CDR1 SGHKS, CDR2 YYEKEE (reference sequence). V lost 1 base and J lost 9, with 10 bases in between. CDR3 sequence reads: CASSLSGFRELFF. The CDR3 DNA reads TGTGCCAGCAGCTTGTCGGGTTTCCGGGAGCTGTTTTTT.

The gene calls are TRBV7-8 and TRBJ2-5, with D unclear. From germline, CDR1 is SGHVS and CDR2 FQNEAQ. Between the trimmed V and J ends, which lost 1 base and 2 bases, there was a span of 8 bases. The CDR3 consists of 14 residues. The CDR3 loop is CASSLGGVQETQYF. The CDR3 DNA reads TGTGCCAGCAGCTTAGGTGGAGTTCAAGAGACCCAGTACTTC.

The rearrangement links TRBV18 to TRBJ2-1; tentatively, D is TRBD1 (6 bases). Deletions cut 4 bases from V and 3 bases from J, with 13 bases between. Germline V gene lookup returns CDR1 KGHSH and CDR2 LQKENI. CDR3 size: 15 residues. For the CDR3, the DNA is TGTGCCAGCTCACTTTCCGGGACAAACTACAATGAGCAGTTCTTC. Translating it yields CASSLSGTNYNEQFF. The variable domain in full, with the rest retrieved from reference TRBV18 and TRBJ2-1, is NAGVMQNPRHLVRRRGQEARLRCSPMKGHSHVYWYRQLPEEGLKFMVYLQKENIIDESGMPKERFSAEFPKEGPSILRIQQVVRGDSAAYFCASSLSGTNYNEQFFGPGTRLTVL.

The chain recombines TRBV4-1 with TRBJ2-2; TRBD1 matches at 8 bases. Unmatched junction bases numbered 4, after V lost 4 bases and J lost 6 bases. Germline V gene data show CDR1 as MGHRA and CDR2 as YSYEKL. The CDR3 has 14 residues. As DNA, the CDR3 is TGCGCCAGCAGCCCGAGACAGGGGTCCGGGGAGCTGTTTTTT. Protein product: CASSPRQGSGELFF.

V gene TRBV4-3 combines with J gene TRBJ2-5, with 9 bases matching TRBD1. Germline assignment: CDR1 LGHNA and CDR2 YSLEER. V shed 2 bases, J shed 5 bases, and the junction held 3 bases outside the gene matches. There are 14 residues in the CDR3. The CDR3 DNA reads TGCGCCAGCAGCCAAAACAGGGGGCCGGAGACCCAGTACTTC. Translating gives CASSQNRGPETQYF.

The chain has TRBV9 and TRBJ1-2, with 7 bases aligning to TRBD1. This CDR3 comprises 16 residues. Per the germline V gene, CDR1 is SGDLS and CDR2 is YYNGEE. With V trimmed by 4 bases and J by 4 bases, 13 bases remained unmatched. The CDR3 region has the DNA TGTGCCAGCAGCCAAATCGGGGACAGCCAAGCCTATGGCTACACCTTC. Protein product: CASSQIGDSQAYGYTF.

This chain links TRBV5-5 with TRBJ2-2, with D unresolved. Germline V gene lookup returns CDR1 SGHKS and CDR2 YYEKEE (reference sequence). CDR3 length: 13 amino acids. V lost 2 bases, J lost 4 bases, and 6 bases lay in between. The CDR3 nucleotides read TGTGCCAGCAGCTTCCAACCCACCGGGGAGCTGTTTTTT. Translating gives CASSFQPTGELFF.

The chain carries TRBV11-3 and TRBJ1-6; the match to TRBD1 covers 9 bases. The junction had 1 base not matched to a gene; V was cut back by 4 bases and J by 6 bases. This CDR3 spans 14 amino acids. Per the germline V gene, CDR1 is SGHNT and CDR2 is YENEEA. The CDR3 bases are TGTGCCAGCAGCTCGGGACAGGGTAATTCACCCCTCCACTTT. Translated: CASSSGQGNSPLHF.

The chain recombines TRBV6-6 with TRBJ2-4; 9 positions agree with TRBD1. V was clipped by 6 bases and J by 5 bases; unmatched bases: 5. The CDR3 is made up of 14 amino acids. Germline assignment: CDR1 MNHNY and CDR2 SVGAGI (reference sequence). The CDR3 coding sequence is TGTGCCAGCAGCCGGACAGGGGCGGAAAACATTCAGTACTTC. Amino acid sequence: CASSRTGAENIQYF.

The rearrangement joins TRBV28 to TRBJ2-1; the D gene is possibly TRBD2 (7 bases). Trimming stripped 2 bases from V and 4 bases from J, with 18 bases between. Germline V gives CDR1 MDHEN, CDR2 SYDVKM. This CDR3 spans 17 amino acids. This CDR3 is CASSLGRRGGPYNEQFF. In DNA form, the CDR3 reads TGTGCCAGCAGTTTAGGGCGTAGGGGGGGCCCTTACAATGAGCAGTTCTTC. The complete variable domain, with remaining parts taken from reference TRBV28 and TRBJ2-1, reads DVKVTQSSRYLVKRTGEKVFLECVQDMDHENMFWYRQDPGLGLRLIYFSYDVKMKEKGDIPEGYSVSREKKERFSLILESASTNQTSMYLCASSLGRRGGPYNEQFFGPGTRLTVL.

The chain joins TRBV18 to TRBJ2-3; 8 bases align to TRBD2. V gave up 1 base and J gave up 5 bases; unmatched junction bases: 5. Germline values: CDR1 KGHSH, CDR2 LQKENI. CDR3 length: 15 residues. The DNA of the CDR3 is TGTGCCAGCTCACCACGGCGGGGGGAGGTAGATACGCAGTATTTT. As protein: CASSPRRGEVDTQYF.

As regards this clone: The same CDR3 can be traced to other DNA sequences in this sample. V and J are TRBV10-3 and TRBJ2-5, with TRBD2 matching 11 bases. There are 15 residues in the CDR3. V shed 2 bases, J shed 4 bases, and the junction held 3 bases outside the gene matches. Germline V CDR1 and CDR2: ENHRY, SYGVKD. CDR3 in DNA: TGTGCCATCAGTGAGAGGCTAGCGGGGGGAGAGACCCAGTACTTC. It codes for CAISERLAGGETQYF.

J is TRBJ2-3 and V is TRBV28; 7 bases fit TRBD2. There are 16 residues in the CDR3. Germline lookup yields CDR1 MDHEN and CDR2 SYDVKM. The V gene end was trimmed by 10 bases and the J gene end by 3 bases; junction bases not matched to a gene: 16. The CDR3, as DNA: TGTGCCACCTGGGAGACTAGCTCCATGTTAACAGATACGCAGTATTTT. Protein sequence: CATWETSSMLTDTQYF.

The chain combines TRBV6-6 with TRBJ1-1; D is unclear. The CDR3 consists of 12 residues. The germline CDR1 and CDR2 sequences are MNHNY and SVGAGI (reference sequence). Trimming pared 6 bases from V and 4 bases from J, leaving 9 bases between. This CDR3 reads CASSPRVTEAFF. CDR3 coding DNA: TGTGCCAGCAGCCCACGGGTCACTGAAGCTTTCTTT.

CDR3 sequence reads: CASNPGQPNYGYTF. The CDR3 DNA reads as TGCGCCAGCAACCCGGGACAGCCTAACTATGGCTACACCTTC. The chain is built from TRBV5-1 and TRBJ1-2; 7 bases match TRBD1. The CDR3 extends over 14 amino acids. Unmatched junction bases numbered 5, after V lost 6 bases and J lost 0 bases. Germline CDR1 reads SGHRS; CDR2 reads YFSETQ.

This chain uses TRBV5-4 with TRBJ1-2; no reliable D call. The germline V gene encodes CDR1 SGHNT and CDR2 YYREEE (reference sequence). The CDR3 spans 14 residues. The V end lost 2 bases, the J end lost 5 bases, and 13 bases lay between the germline ends. The CDR3 here is CASSFKSTPYGYTF. Written as DNA, the CDR3 is TGTGCCAGCAGCTTCAAGTCCACACCATATGGCTACACCTTC. The full variable domain, completed using reference TRBV5-4 and TRBJ1-2, is ETGVTQSPTHLIKTRGQQVTLRCSSQSGHNTVSWYQQALGQGPQFIFQYYREEENGRGNFPPRFSGLQFPNYSSELNVNALELDDSALYLCASSFKSTPYGYTFGSGTRLTVV.

The J gene is TRBJ2-7, the V gene TRBV30; 10 bases line up with TRBD2. CDR1 and CDR2 (germline): GTSNPN, SVGIG (reference sequence). Trimming cost V 2 bases and J 5 bases; bases outside gene matches: 6. This CDR3 is built from 14 residues. The CDR3 sequence is CAWSPAGGLHEQYF. As DNA, the CDR3 is TGTGCCTGGAGTCCAGCGGGAGGGCTCCACGAGCAGTACTTC. Using reference TRBV30 and TRBJ2-7 for the parts outside the CDR3, the full variable domain is SQTIHQWPATLVQPVGSPLSLECTVEGTSNPNLYWYRQAAGRGLQLLFYSVGIGQISSEVPQNLSASRPQDRQFILSSKKLLLSDSGFYLCAWSPAGGLHEQYFGPGTRLTVT.

V and J are TRBV10-3 and TRBJ2-7; a possible D gene is TRBD1 (5 bases). CDR3 length equals 13 residues. V gave up 3 bases and J gave up 3 bases, with 9 bases separating them. CDR1 is ENHRY, CDR2 SYGVKD, per germline. The CDR3 reads CAISEQVGYEQYF. The DNA for the CDR3 is TGTGCCATCAGTGAACAGGTAGGCTACGAGCAGTACTTC.

This chain joins TRBV25-1 and TRBJ1-5, with D possibly matching TRBD1 (6 bases). The V gene's germline CDR1 is MGHDK and CDR2 SYGVNS. The CDR3 is 14 amino acids. With 6 bases removed from V and 2 bases from J, the gap between germline ends came to 11 bases. For the CDR3, the DNA is TGTGCCAGCAGGCAAGGGGGTGGCAATCAGCCCCAGCATTTT. Translating it yields CASRQGGGNQPQHF.

Note on this clone: At the DNA level, this CDR3 is encoded by other sequences in the same sample as well. The V call is TRBV11-2, the J call TRBJ2-3; 8 bases are shared with TRBD2. There are 15 residues in the CDR3. V lost 5 bases, J lost 0 bases, and 4 bases stayed unmatched. Looked up from germline, CDR1 is SGHAT and CDR2 is FQNNGV. This chain's CDR3 is CASSISGASTDTQYF. DNA of the CDR3: TGTGCCAGCAGCATTAGCGGGGCTAGCACAGATACGCAGTATTTT. Supplemented by reference TRBV11-2 and TRBJ2-3, the full variable domain reads EAGVAQSPRYKIIEKRQSVAFWCNPISGHATLYWYQQILGQGPKLLIQFQNNGVVDDSQLPKDRFSAERLKGVDSTLKIQPAKLEDSAVYLCASSISGASTDTQYFGPGTRLTVL.

Points on this clone: Other DNA sequences of this sample code for an identical CDR3. The chain combines TRBV5-1 with TRBJ2-7; 11 bases agree with TRBD1. The V and J ends lost 0 bases and 4 bases, in that order; junction bases with no gene match: 3. Germline CDR1 reads SGHRS; CDR2 reads YFSETQ. The CDR3 loop spans 15 amino acids. CDR3 in DNA: TGCGCCAGCAGCTTGGATGGGACAGGGGGGTACGAGCAGTACTTC. Translation: CASSLDGTGGYEQYF. Full variable domain (missing parts from reference TRBV5-1 and TRBJ2-7): KAGVTQTPRYLIKTRGQQVTLSCSPISGHRSVSWYQQTPGQGLQFLFEYFSETQRNKGNFPGRFSGRQFSNSRSEMNVSTLELGDSALYLCASSLDGTGGYEQYFGPGTRLTVT.

The DNA for the CDR3 is TGCGCCAGCAGCCGGGGGAACAAAGAGACCCAGTACTTC. Residues: CASSRGNKETQYF. V is TRBV5-1 and J is TRBJ2-5, with a weak D call TRBD2 (6 bases). Germline V gene data show CDR1 as SGHRS and CDR2 as YFSETQ. The CDR3 spans 13 residues. V was pared by 4 bases and J by 3 bases, with 10 bases between.

This clone was seen a few times. Written as DNA, the CDR3 is TGTGCCGGGGAGGCAGGAGACAGTACTTATGGCTACACCTTC. It is translated as CAGEAGDSTYGYTF. V is TRBV6-7 and J is TRBJ1-2, with D possibly being TRBD1 (5 bases). TRBV6-7 is classed as an ORF, of uncertain function. The CDR3 spans 14 residues. V was clipped by 11 bases and J by 5 bases, with 21 bases between them.

J is TRBJ2-3 and V is TRBV6-1; 8 nucleotides match TRBD1. Per the germline V gene, CDR1 is MNHNS and CDR2 is SASEGT. The CDR3 covers 15 residues. Unmatched junction bases numbered 5, after V lost 5 bases and J lost 1 base. The CDR3 nucleotides are TGTGCCAGCAGTAAAGGGACAGGAGGCACAGATACGCAGTATTTT. This encodes CASSKGTGGTDTQYF.

J is TRBJ2-5 and V is TRBV14; D uncertain. With 0 bases removed from V and 5 bases from J, the gap between germline ends came to 10 bases. Germline values: CDR1 SGHDN, CDR2 FVKESK. This CDR3 has 14 amino acids. The CDR3 sequence is CASSQDLIGETQYF. The CDR3 DNA sequence: TGTGCCAGCAGCCAAGATCTTATAGGGGAGACCCAGTACTTC. The whole variable domain, remainder taken from reference TRBV14 and TRBJ2-5, is EAGVTQFPSHSVIEKGQTVTLRCDPISGHDNLYWYRRVMGKEIKFLLHFVKESKQDESGMPNNRFLAERTGGTYSTLKVQPAELEDSGVYFCASSQDLIGETQYFGPGTRLLVL.

The gene calls are TRBV7-2 and TRBJ1-3; D remains unclear. V was cut by 1 base and J by 2 bases, with 6 bases left in between. Looked up from germline, CDR1 is SGHTA and CDR2 is FQGNSA. CDR3 length: 14 amino acids. In DNA, the CDR3 is TGTGCCAGCAGCTTAGGACTTCCTGGAAACACCATATATTTT. It specifies CASSLGLPGNTIYF. Looking up the rest from reference TRBV7-2 and TRBJ1-3 gives the full variable domain: GAGVSQSPSNKVTEKGKDVELRCDPISGHTALYWYRQSLGQGLEFLIYFQGNSAPDKSGLPSDRFSAERTGGSVSTLTIQRTQQEDSAVYLCASSLGLPGNTIYFGEGSWLTVV.

The chain uses TRBV7-2 and TRBJ2-7; the D gene is possibly TRBD1 (5 bases). The V gene lost 4 bases and the J gene lost 6 bases, with 13 bases spanning the gap. From germline, CDR1 is SGHTA and CDR2 FQGNSA. The CDR3 totals 13 residues. CDR3 sequence reads: CASSSSGITEQYF. In nucleotides, the CDR3 is TGTGCCAGCAGCTCCTCAGGGATCACCGAGCAGTACTTC.

The CDR3 protein is CASRGQGLSALHF. In nucleotides, the CDR3 is TGTGCCAGTAGGGGACAGGGTTTGAGCGCCCTCCACTTT. The chain is built from TRBV19 and TRBJ1-6; TRBD1 agrees at 9 bases. Germline V gene data show CDR1 as LNHDA and CDR2 as SQIVND (reference sequence). Unmatched junction bases numbered 8, after V lost 6 bases and J lost 14 bases. This CDR3 comprises 13 residues.

This clone showed up just a few times. The chain joins TRBV18 to TRBJ1-5; possibly TRBD1 for D (6 bases). The CDR3 sequence is 15 residues long. Germline assignment: CDR1 KGHSH and CDR2 LQKENI. Trimming removed 4 bases at V and 2 bases at J, with 12 bases between. The CDR3 DNA reads as TGTGCCAGCTCACGGACAGTACAAGGCAATCAGCCCCAGCATTTT. Residues: CASSRTVQGNQPQHF.

With respect to this clone: The same CDR3 is also encoded by other DNA sequences in this sample. The V call is TRBV27, the J call TRBJ1-2; 11 positions match TRBD1. Germline V gene lookup returns CDR1 MNHEY and CDR2 SMNVEV (reference sequence). The V gene end was trimmed by 6 bases and the J gene end by 7 bases; junction bases not matched to a gene: 1. The CDR3 spans 12 residues. In DNA form, the CDR3 reads TGTGCCAGCAGGGGACAGGGGGGTGGCTACACCTTC. Translating gives CASRGQGGGYTF.